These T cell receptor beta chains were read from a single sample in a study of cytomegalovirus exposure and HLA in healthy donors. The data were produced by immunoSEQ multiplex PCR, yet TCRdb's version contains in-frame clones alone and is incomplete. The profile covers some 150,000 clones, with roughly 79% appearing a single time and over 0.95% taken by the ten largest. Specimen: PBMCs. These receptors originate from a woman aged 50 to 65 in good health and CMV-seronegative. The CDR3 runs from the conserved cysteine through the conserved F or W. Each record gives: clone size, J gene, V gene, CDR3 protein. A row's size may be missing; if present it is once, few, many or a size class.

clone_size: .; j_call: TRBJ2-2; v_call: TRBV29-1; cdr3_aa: CSAGTSGELFF
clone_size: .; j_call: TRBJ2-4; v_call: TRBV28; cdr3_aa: CASSFHRGGKNIQYF
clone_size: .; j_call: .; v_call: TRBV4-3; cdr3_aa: CASSQATSYEQYF
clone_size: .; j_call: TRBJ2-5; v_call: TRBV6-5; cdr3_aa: CASRRLVEVETQYF
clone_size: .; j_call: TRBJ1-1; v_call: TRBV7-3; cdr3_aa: CASSALGGTTEAFF
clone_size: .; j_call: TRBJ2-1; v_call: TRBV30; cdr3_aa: CAWLAPWRHNEQFF
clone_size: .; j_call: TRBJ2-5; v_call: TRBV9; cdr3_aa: CASSVAYGVGETQYF
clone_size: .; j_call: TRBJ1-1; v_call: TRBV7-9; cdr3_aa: CASSLAPGGGILNTEAFF
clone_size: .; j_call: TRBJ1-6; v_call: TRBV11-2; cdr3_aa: CASSLRFQGNSPLHF
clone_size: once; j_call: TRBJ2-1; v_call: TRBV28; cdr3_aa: CASSLAGRGFNEQFF
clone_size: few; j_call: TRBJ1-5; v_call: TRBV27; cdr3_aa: CASSLFGQGRSNQPQHF
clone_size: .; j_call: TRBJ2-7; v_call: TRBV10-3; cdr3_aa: CAISVAGGGNEQYF
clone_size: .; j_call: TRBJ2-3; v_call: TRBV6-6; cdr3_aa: CASILSLAGVGTQYF
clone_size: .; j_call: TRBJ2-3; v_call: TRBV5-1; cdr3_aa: CASSLDAGADTQYF
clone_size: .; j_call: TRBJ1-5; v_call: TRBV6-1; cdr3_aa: CASTLQDRPNQPQHF
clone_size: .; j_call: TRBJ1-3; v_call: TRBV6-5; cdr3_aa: CASSYSTGGGNTIYF
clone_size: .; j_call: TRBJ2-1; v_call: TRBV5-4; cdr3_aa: CASSLPGGRNEQFF
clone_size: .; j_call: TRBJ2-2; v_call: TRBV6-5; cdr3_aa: CASSRRTGKAGELFF
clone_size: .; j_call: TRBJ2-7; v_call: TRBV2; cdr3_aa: CASRIPFGTGANYEQYF
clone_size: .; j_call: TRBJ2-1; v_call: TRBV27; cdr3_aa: CASSLSLPSRTNNEQFF
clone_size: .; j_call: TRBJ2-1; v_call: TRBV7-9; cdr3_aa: CASSPVLAGGSYNEQFF
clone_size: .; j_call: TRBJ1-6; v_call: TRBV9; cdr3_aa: CASSVDRSNSPLHF
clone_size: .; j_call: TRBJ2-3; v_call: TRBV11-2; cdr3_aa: CASSFPASGRDTDTQYF
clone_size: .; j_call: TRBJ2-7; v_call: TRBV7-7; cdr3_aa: CASSPGPGQGTYEQYF
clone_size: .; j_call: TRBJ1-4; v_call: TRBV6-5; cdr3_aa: CASSYPGNEKLFF
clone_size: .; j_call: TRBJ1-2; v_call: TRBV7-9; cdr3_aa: CASSLEALANYGYTF
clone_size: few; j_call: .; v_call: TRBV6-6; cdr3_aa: CASSLPTPGDPYEQYF
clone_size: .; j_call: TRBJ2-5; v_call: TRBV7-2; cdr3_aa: CASSSWVSGETQYF
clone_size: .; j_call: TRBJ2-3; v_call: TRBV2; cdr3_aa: CASTRVPDTQYF
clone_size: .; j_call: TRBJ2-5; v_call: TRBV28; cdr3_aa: CASSPLRGEGQETQYF
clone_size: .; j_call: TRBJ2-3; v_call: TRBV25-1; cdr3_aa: CASSQTPTGSTDTQYF
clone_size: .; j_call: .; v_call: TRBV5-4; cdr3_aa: CASSLGQGVSPSEQYF
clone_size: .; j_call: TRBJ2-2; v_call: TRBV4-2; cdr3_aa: CASSQARGLNTGELFF
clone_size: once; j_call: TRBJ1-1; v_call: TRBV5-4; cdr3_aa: CASSPQGRGREAFF
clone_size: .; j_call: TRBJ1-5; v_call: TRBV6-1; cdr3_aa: CASSANREGQPQHF
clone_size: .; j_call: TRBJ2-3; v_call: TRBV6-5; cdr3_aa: CASSPYTLEVDTQYF
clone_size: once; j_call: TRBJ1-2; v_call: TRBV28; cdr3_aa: CASSLAMGYTF
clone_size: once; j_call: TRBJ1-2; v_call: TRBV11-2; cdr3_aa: CASSSGTGVDYGYTF
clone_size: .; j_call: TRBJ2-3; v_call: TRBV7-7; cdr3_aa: CASSISGLAGGNTDTQYF
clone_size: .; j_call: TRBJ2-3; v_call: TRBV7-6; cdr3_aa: CASSEGSSGLEGDTQYF
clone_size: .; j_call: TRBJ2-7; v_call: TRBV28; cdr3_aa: CASSPGGAYEQYF
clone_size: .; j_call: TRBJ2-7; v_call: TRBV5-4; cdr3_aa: CASSLAASGGAYEQYF
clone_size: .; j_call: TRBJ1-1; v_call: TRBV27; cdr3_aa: CASTLRGQTDTEAFF